This T cell receptor beta chain appears in the sequencing data of a study of blood T cell repertoires in COVID-19 (dated by TCRdb to about 2020). For context, the study as a whole: Samples covering the acute and convalescent phases of COVID-19 were provided by collaborators in the United States, Italy and Spain. The material from the prospective study consisted of cDNA or gDNA derived from T cells, B-cell-depleted T cells, or PBMCs. The repertoires were released in a freely available public database meant as a resource for research on the immune response to SARS-CoV-2. HLA class I and class II types, where available, came from metadata supplied by the sample provider rather than from assay-based typing. Subjects who had been exposed to COVID-19, were actively infected with it, or had recovered from it provided the deeply sampled blood TCRbeta repertoires that made up the dataset. A de-identified subject ID, COVID-19 status, age in years and sex were almost always included in the sample metadata. The samples were drawn from the first 160 participants of the ongoing ImmuneRACE study and from 1,254 subjects provided by 6 global collaborators.

The CDR3 holds 13 amino acids from the cysteine to the phenylalanine. The read is trimmed to its CDR3 DNA, 39 bases read in frame from base 1. For CDR1 and CDR2, the germline V gene lists SGHRS and YFSETQ. V lost 3 bases and J lost 5 bases; the stretch between them is 9 bases long. To note about this clone: Its antigen is unknown. One base away there is no much larger clone; base qualities are not given.

Findings and caveats that apply to the study as a whole: The quantity of clinical and demographic metadata differed by source and by participant and was supplied without curation.

One collaborating source in Seattle enrolled patients while the patients were actively infected and followed the patients over time throughout the course of disease. Each collaborating institution followed its own protocols to collect whole blood in K2EDTA tubes. For TCRbeta analysis, collaborators shipped samples in one of three forms: frozen whole blood, isolated PBMCs, or DNA extracted from either of those sample types. TCRbeta CDR3 regions were amplified from genomic DNA by means of the immunoSEQ Assay, a bias-controlled multiplex PCR. On the authors' methods: The number of nucleated cells in each sample was estimated from the amplification of reference gene primers within the assay. To quantify the absolute abundance of each unique TCRbeta CDR3 rearrangement, sequence reads were collapsed and filtered. Productive Simpson clonality was computed per sample as the square root of Simpson's diversity index over productive rearrangements. In TCRdb, the immuneACCESS table is reduced to in-frame sequences with V and J assigned. These tables do not hold every clone; where another copy was compared, an unresolved V gene accounts for under half, and the others remain unexplained. D and trimming come from the DNA, and the V and J calls and clone size come from that table. The sample includes 400,000 to 450,000 clones, with approximately 89% observed a single time. Roughly 1.4% of the sample rests with the top ten.

This sequence originates from a woman between 40 and 55 years old with COVID-19, enrolled during active disease. The sample was peripheral blood. The chain joins TRBV5-1 to TRBJ2-1, and the D gene may be TRBD1, 6 bases matching. The nucleotide sequence reads as follows: TGCGCCAGCAGCTGGGGGCCAGACAATGAGCAGTTCTTC. It encodes CASSWGPDNEQFF.